The present T cell receptor (beta chain) was sequenced within a study of shared clonotypes between healthy human individuals. Clones were sequenced by immunoSEQ multiplex PCR, and TCRdb holds only the in-frame ones, with some missing. The repertoire consists of about 2.4 million clones, with 80% to 95% occurring once and the leading ten covering approximately 0.35%. The V gene's germline CDR1 is SGHNT and CDR2 YYREEE (reference sequence). V was shortened by 0 bases and J by 4 bases, with 10 bases between the two germline ends. The CDR3 contains 15 residues. Sequences were obtained from naive CD4+ T cells from PBMCs. As for subset: CD45RA+ positively selected. The sequence came from a man aged 18 to 29 in good health. Some clones in this sample may be carry-over from other donors' samples. The chain employs TRBV5-4 and TRBJ2-2; D is possibly TRBD2 (5 bases). The CDR3 DNA reads as TGTGCCAGCAGCTTGGCCGGGGTCAGCACCGGGGAGCTGTTTTTT. This codes for CASSLAGVSTGELFF.